The 16 T cell receptor beta chains given below trace back to one sample, sequenced in a study of T cell responses to AZD1222 COVID-19 vaccine. Some clones are missing from TCRdb's copy, which holds only in-frame ones; the method was immunoSEQ multiplex PCR. Found here are 95,000 to 150,000 clones, roughly nine tenths of them singletons; the top ten hold around 4%. The input for sequencing was peripheral blood, taken on day 0 of AZD1222 vaccination. Receptor source: an adult in good health.

The CDR3 coding sequence is TGTGCCAGCAGCTTGATGACAGGGACCTATGGCTACACCTTC. Protein: CASSLMTGTYGYTF. This sequence joins TRBV7-8 and TRBJ1-2; 7 bases are a match to TRBD1. V lost 3 bases to trimming and J lost 4 bases; unmatched junction nucleotides: 5. This CDR3 has 14 residues. CDR1 and CDR2 (germline): SGHVS, FQNEAQ.

V and J are TRBV18 and TRBJ1-1; D remains ambiguous. This CDR3 has 12 amino acids. Germline V lookup: CDR1 KGHSH, CDR2 LQKENI. V was cut by 1 base and J by 7 bases, with 7 bases left in between. CDR3 sequence (DNA): TGTGCCAGCTCACCACGGGAGGGTGAAGCTTTCTTT. Translating gives CASSPREGEAFF.

The chain has TRBV7-2 and TRBJ1-2; D gene uncertain. Trimming left V 2 bases short and J 0 bases short, with 4 bases between. Germline values: CDR1 SGHTA, CDR2 FQGNSA. The CDR3 is 13 residues long. The chain's CDR3 is CASSLPANYGYTF. CDR3 DNA: TGTGCCAGCAGCTTACCCGCTAACTATGGCTACACCTTC.

This clone was counted once. The V and J genes are TRBV5-1 and TRBJ2-3, with TRBD1 identical over 7 bases. Germline CDR1 reads SGHRS; CDR2 reads YFSETQ. Unmatched junction bases numbered 17, after V lost 4 bases and J lost 0 bases. This CDR3 is 19 amino acids long. CDR3 residues: CASSTSTVFGTDSTDTQYF. CDR3 sequence (DNA): TGCGCCAGCAGCACCTCCACAGTCTTCGGGACAGACAGCACAGATACGCAGTATTTT.

On this clone itself: The same CDR3 can be traced to other DNA sequences in this sample. This chain connects TRBV3-1 (or the pseudogene TRBV3-2) to TRBJ1-2; D ambiguous. The germline V and J ends were trimmed by 4 bases and 3 bases, with 15 bases remaining between them. CDR3 size: 15 residues. The germline V gene has CDR1 LGHDT and CDR2 YNNKEL (reference sequence). The CDR3 region has the DNA TGTGCCAGCAGCCCTCCCGGGGAAGTGCACTATGGCTACACCTTC. Residues: CASSPPGEVHYGYTF.

The CDR3 sequence is CASSKITGANTGELFF. In nucleotides, the CDR3 is TGTGCCAGCAGCAAAATTACAGGGGCTAACACCGGGGAGCTGTTTTTT. The chain has TRBV7-6 and TRBJ2-2, with 7 bases matching TRBD1. The CDR3 sequence is 16 residues long. Germline assignment: CDR1 SGHVS and CDR2 FNYEAQ. Losses at the gene ends were 5 bases for V and 2 bases for J; bases not matched to a gene: 8.

This chain uses TRBV7-2 with TRBJ1-2; D is perhaps TRBD1 (5 bases). This CDR3 spans 13 amino acids. Trimming took off 3 bases at V and 8 bases at J, with 13 bases between the two ends. Looked up from germline, CDR1 is SGHTA and CDR2 is FQGNSA. CDR3 in DNA: TGTGCCAGCAGCTTTGGAGGGACGGGCGGCTACACCTTC. Amino acid sequence: CASSFGGTGGYTF.

The chain carries TRBV12-3 or TRBV12-4 and TRBJ2-2; D unclear. The CDR3 is 13 residues long. V lost 6 bases to trimming and J lost 2 bases, with 7 bases between them. CDR3 residues: CASRLANTGELFF. CDR3 coding DNA: TGTGCCAGCAGGCTGGCTAACACCGGGGAGCTGTTTTTT.

The chain couples TRBV2 to TRBJ1-2; 8 bases match TRBD1. With 6 bases clipped from V and 5 bases from J, the junction kept 11 bases outside the gene matches. Germline V gene lookup returns CDR1 SNHLY and CDR2 FYNNEI. The CDR3 is made up of 15 amino acids. The CDR3 sequence is CASRTLDRELYGYTF. Here the CDR3 DNA reads TGTGCCAGCAGGACCCTGGACAGGGAGTTGTATGGCTACACCTTC.

Note on this clone: The sample has other DNA sequences that encode this CDR3 too. The chain recombines TRBV19 with TRBJ2-5; the D call may be TRBD1 or TRBD2 (6 bases each). The ends were cut back, 0 bases at V and 5 bases at J, with 13 bases in the middle. Germline CDR1 reads LNHDA; CDR2 reads SQIVND (reference sequence). This CDR3 is 15 amino acids long. The CDR3 DNA sequence: TGTGCCAGTAGTATAGATAGCCGGAGGGGGGAGACCCAGTACTTC. It translates to CASSIDSRRGETQYF.

The chain carries TRBV29-1 and TRBJ1-3, with D hard to call. Germline V CDR1 and CDR2: SQVTM, ANQGSEA. Trimming took off 6 bases at V and 1 base at J, with 4 bases between the two ends. The CDR3 runs to 11 residues. The CDR3 region has the DNA TGCAGCGTCAGGTCTGGAAACACCATATATTTT. Protein product: CSVRSGNTIYF.

This sequence joins TRBV28 and TRBJ1-3, with D possibly matching TRBD1 (5 bases). Trimming stripped 5 bases from V and 2 bases from J, with 10 bases between. Germline values: CDR1 MDHEN, CDR2 SYDVKM. The CDR3 has 14 amino acids. The CDR3: CASSIDSTGNTIYF. In DNA form, the CDR3 reads TGTGCCAGCAGTATAGACAGCACTGGAAACACCATATATTTT.

The chain is built from TRBV28 and TRBJ1-5, with a tentative D call TRBD1 (6 bases). Germline CDR1 and CDR2: MDHEN and SYDVKM. The CDR3 runs to 15 residues. With 4 bases removed from V and 5 bases from J, the gap between germline ends came to 15 bases. In DNA, the CDR3 is TGTGCCAGCAGTTCCCCGGCGGGGGCCCATCAGCCCCAGCATTTT. It yields the protein CASSSPAGAHQPQHF.

In DNA form, the CDR3 reads TGTGCCAGCAGCTTAGATCCTAGCGGGGCGTACAATGAGCAGTTCTTC. It is translated as CASSLDPSGAYNEQFF. The chain employs TRBV11-3 and TRBJ2-1; 9 nucleotides agree with TRBD2. J lost 4 bases, V lost 0 bases, and 4 bases had no gene match. Germline values: CDR1 SGHNT, CDR2 YENEEA. CDR3 length: 16 residues. The whole variable domain, filled in from reference TRBV11-3 and TRBJ2-1, reads EAGVVQSPRYKIIEKKQPVAFWCNPISGHNTLYWYLQNLGQGPELLIRYENEEAVDDSQLPKDRFSAERLKGVDSTLKIQPAELGDSAVYLCASSLDPSGAYNEQFFGPGTRLTVL.

V usage is TRBV4-1 and J usage is TRBJ1-6, with 7 positions matching TRBD1. This CDR3 comprises 15 residues. After removal of 5 bases from V and 5 bases from J, the junction contained 6 bases not matched to a gene. Germline V gene data show CDR1 as MGHRA and CDR2 as YSYEKL. DNA of the CDR3: TGCGCCAGCAGCAAACAGGGGTCGGATAATTCACCCCTCCACTTT. This encodes CASSKQGSDNSPLHF.

This chain connects TRBV9 to TRBJ2-1; 13 positions agree with TRBD2. CDR1 and CDR2 from the germline V gene are SGDLS and YYNGEE. This CDR3 comprises 16 residues. V lost 4 bases and J lost 9; bases outside the gene matches: 10. The CDR3 here is CASSPGLAGVEGEQFF. The CDR3 coding sequence is TGTGCCAGCAGCCCCGGACTAGCGGGAGTAGAAGGTGAGCAGTTCTTC.